This T cell receptor beta chain originates from a study of T-cell memory formation after mild COVID-19. Overall study: TCR clusters were largely donor specific.

General study results and limits: Day 15 to 85 contractors were CD4/CD8 balanced; later expanders leaned CD4+. Second-wave clones reaching peak frequency on day 37 lacked confirmed SARS-CoV-2 specificity. Contracting CD8+ clones were enriched in EMRA, CD4+ mainly in CM and EM.

TCRdb fed the 5' RACE reads into MiXCR, producing one record per CDR3 protein. The sample lists about 560,000 distinct CDR3 sequences; roughly a fifth were seen once. The CDR3 is 13 residues long. Trimming took off 5 bases at V and 2 bases at J, with 9 bases between the two ends. This clonotype was picked up a small number of times. The target antigen is unknown. Source material: PBMCs or a T cell subset sorted from them (not recorded which). The J gene is TRBJ2-5, the V gene TRBV12-3 or TRBV12-4; D may match TRBD1 or TRBD2 (5 bases each). This clonotype was sampled from an adult woman who had mild COVID-19 (a few samples of this study predate the infection). Cell type and time point are not known. This CDR3 is CASSPGRQETQYF. The DNA of the CDR3 is TGTGCCAGCAGTCCAGGGAGACAAGAGACCCAGTACTTC.